Shown below are 15 T cell receptor beta chains from a single sample sequenced in a study of blood T cell repertoires in COVID-19. TCRdb's copy holds only in-frame clones and misses some; the assay was immunoSEQ multiplex PCR. This sample yields 150,000 to 200,000 clones, of which 80% to 85% are seen a single time; roughly 15% belongs to the top ten. Material: peripheral blood. The receptors were gathered from a woman in her 70s with COVID-19, enrolled during active disease.

This chain uses TRBV5-5 with TRBJ2-5; 8 positions agree with TRBD2. The germline gives CDR1 SGHKS, CDR2 YYEKEE (reference sequence). This CDR3 comprises 15 residues. V shed 4 bases and J 1 base; nucleotides not matched to a gene: 6. The CDR3 coding sequence is TGTGCCAGCAGCCTCCTCGGGGGGGCCCAAGAGACCCAGTACTTC. Its protein is CASSLLGGAQETQYF.

The V call is TRBV28, the J call TRBJ1-3; 9 bases fit TRBD1. The length of the CDR3 is 15 residues. The germline V gene has CDR1 MDHEN and CDR2 SYDVKM. V was pared by 4 bases and J by 4 bases, with 5 bases of the junction left unmatched. DNA of the CDR3: TGTGCCAGCAGTTCACCCGGGACAGGGGGAAACACCATATATTTT. Encoded protein: CASSSPGTGGNTIYF. Variable domain in full (rest from reference TRBV28 and TRBJ1-3): DVKVTQSSRYLVKRTGEKVFLECVQDMDHENMFWYRQDPGLGLRLIYFSYDVKMKEKGDIPEGYSVSREKKERFSLILESASTNQTSMYLCASSSPGTGGNTIYFGEGSWLTVV.

V usage is TRBV3-1 (or the pseudogene TRBV3-2) and J usage is TRBJ2-5, with TRBD1 identical over 7 bases. V lost 2 bases and J lost 5; bases outside the gene matches: 5. Germline CDR1 is LGHDT and CDR2 is YNNKEL (reference sequence). The CDR3 is 14 residues long. The CDR3 region has the DNA TGTGCCAGCAGCCAATTGCAGGGGGTGGAGACCCAGTACTTC. Protein sequence: CASSQLQGVETQYF.

The chain links TRBV7-2 to TRBJ2-3, with a possible D match to TRBD2 (6 bases). The germline V and J ends were trimmed by 3 bases and 11 bases, with 15 bases remaining between them. This CDR3 spans 13 amino acids. The germline V gene encodes CDR1 SGHTA and CDR2 FQGNSA. CDR3 in DNA: TGTGCCAGCAGCTTGAAGTACGGGACTGAGCAGTATTTT. Amino acid sequence: CASSLKYGTEQYF.

This chain joins TRBV3-1 (or the pseudogene TRBV3-2) and TRBJ1-5, with 8 bases fitting TRBD1. V gave up 1 base and J gave up 4 bases; unmatched junction bases: 6. The length of the CDR3 is 16 residues. The V gene's germline CDR1 is LGHDT and CDR2 YNNKEL (reference sequence). The CDR3 DNA follows: TGTGCCAGCAGCCAAGGGGCAGGGGGCGGGAATCAGCCCCAGCATTTT. Amino acid sequence: CASSQGAGGGNQPQHF.

This clone was picked up a small number of times. The CDR3 reads CASSPRLSGNTIYF. CDR3 bases: TGTGCCAGCAGTCCTAGGCTCTCTGGAAACACCATATATTTT. V usage is TRBV25-1 and J usage is TRBJ1-3; D gene ambiguous. V was shortened by 5 bases and J by 0 bases, with 8 bases between the two germline ends. Germline V gene data show CDR1 as MGHDK and CDR2 as SYGVNS. This CDR3 comprises 14 residues.

V is TRBV7-9 and J is TRBJ2-7, with D perhaps matching TRBD1 (5 bases). Germline CDR1 is SEHNR and CDR2 is FQNEAQ (reference sequence). The CDR3 extends over 12 amino acids. V lost 5 bases and J lost 2, with 7 bases in between. The CDR3 spells CASSQQAYEQYF. In DNA, the CDR3 is TGTGCCAGCAGCCAACAGGCCTACGAGCAGTACTTC.

This chain links TRBV15 with TRBJ1-5, with D maybe TRBD1 (5 bases). Looked up from germline, CDR1 is LNHNV and CDR2 is YYDKDF (reference sequence). V dropped 3 bases and J dropped 7 bases, with 10 bases sitting between them. The CDR3 contains 13 residues. In nucleotides, the CDR3 is TGTGCCACCAGCAGCAAGGGGTCACAGCCCCAGCATTTT. Protein sequence: CATSSKGSQPQHF.

This chain links TRBV3-1 (or the pseudogene TRBV3-2) with TRBJ1-2, with 7 positions matching TRBD1. Germline V gene lookup returns CDR1 LGHDT and CDR2 YNNKEL (reference sequence). The V and J ends lost 5 bases and 2 bases, in that order; junction bases with no gene match: 8. There are 15 residues in the CDR3. CDR3 in amino acids: CASSTTGARNYGYTF. The CDR3 coding sequence is TGTGCCAGCAGCACCACAGGGGCGAGAAACTATGGCTACACCTTC.

This clone was counted a few times. The DNA for the CDR3 is TGTGCCAGCAGTCGACTGAACACCGGGGAGCTGTTTTTT. It encodes CASSRLNTGELFF. The V call is TRBV12-3 or TRBV12-4, the J call TRBJ2-2; D is unclear. The length of the CDR3 is 13 residues. Trimming took 5 bases from V and 1 from J, leaving 5 bases between them.

V gene TRBV6-6 combines with J gene TRBJ2-4, with D uncertain. Germline V gene lookup returns CDR1 MNHNY and CDR2 SVGAGI (reference sequence). V dropped 5 bases and J dropped 4 bases, with 3 bases sitting between them. CDR3 length equals 11 residues. The chain's CDR3 is CASSPKNIQYF. In DNA, the CDR3 is TGTGCCAGCAGTCCTAAAAACATTCAGTACTTC.

The V call is TRBV6-5, the J call TRBJ2-7; a possible D gene is TRBD1 (6 bases). Germline V gene lookup returns CDR1 MNHEY and CDR2 SVGAGI. Trimming took 7 bases from V and 0 from J, leaving 16 bases between them. This CDR3 comprises 15 residues. DNA of the CDR3: TGTGCCAGCAAGGGATCCGGACAGTTCTCCTACGAGCAGTACGTC. Its translation is CASKGSGQFSYEQYV.

This chain joins TRBV5-5 and TRBJ2-1; TRBD2 matches at 10 bases. CDR1 is SGHKS and CDR2 is YYEKEE in the germline V gene (reference sequence). The CDR3 is made up of 15 amino acids. The J segment lost 6 bases and the V segment lost 0 bases, leaving 3 bases of the junction unmatched. The CDR3 coding sequence is TGTGCCAGCAGCTTGGGCAGCGGGGGGGCCAATGAGCAGTTCTTC. This gives the protein CASSLGSGGANEQFF.

The V and J genes are TRBV10-3 and TRBJ2-1, with a tentative D call TRBD2 (5 bases). Germline CDR1 ENHRY, CDR2 SYGVKD. The CDR3 runs to 13 residues. Trimming took off 4 bases at V and 8 bases at J, with 12 bases between the two ends. CDR3 DNA: TGTGCCATCAGTGGCGGGTTAGTGGATGAGCAGTTCTTC. Translation gives CAISGGLVDEQFF.

V gene TRBV6-5 combines with J gene TRBJ2-3; 10 bases fit TRBD2. Germline CDR1 is MNHEY and CDR2 is SVGAGI. The CDR3 has 14 amino acids. V trimming: 9 bases; J trimming: 3 bases; junction bases outside the gene matches: 6. CDR3 region: CASDLSGGTDTQYF. The CDR3 nucleotides are TGTGCCAGTGACCTTAGCGGGGGGACAGATACGCAGTATTTT.